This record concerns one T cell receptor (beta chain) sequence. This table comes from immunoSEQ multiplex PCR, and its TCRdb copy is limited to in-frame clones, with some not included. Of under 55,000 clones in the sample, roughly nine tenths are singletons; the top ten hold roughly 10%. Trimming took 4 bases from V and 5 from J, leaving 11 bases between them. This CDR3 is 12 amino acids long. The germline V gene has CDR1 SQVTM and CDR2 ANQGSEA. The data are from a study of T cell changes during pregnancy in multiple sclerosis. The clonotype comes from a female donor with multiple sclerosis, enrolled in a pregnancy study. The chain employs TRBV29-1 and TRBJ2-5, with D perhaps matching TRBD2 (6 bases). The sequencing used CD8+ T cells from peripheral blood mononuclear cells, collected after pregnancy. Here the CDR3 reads CSVVKGRETQYF. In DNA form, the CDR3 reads TGCAGCGTTGTAAAGGGGAGGGAGACCCAGTACTTC.